The 8 T cell receptor beta chains given below trace back to one sample, sequenced in a study of blood T cell repertoires in COVID-19. Profiled with immunoSEQ multiplex PCR; TCRdb holds only in-frame clones, not every one. This table has 120,000 to 150,000 clones, about four fifths appearing once. The material sequenced was peripheral blood. The receptors originated from a human donor with acute or convalescent COVID-19. The donor label of this sample is uncertain.

There are a few counts of this clone. V is TRBV5-6 and J is TRBJ1-2, with D hard to call. Germline V lookup: CDR1 SGHDT, CDR2 YYEEEE. With 0 bases removed from V and 4 bases from J, the gap between germline ends came to 13 bases. The CDR3 loop spans 15 amino acids. CDR3 sequence: CASSLGRRERYGYTF. In DNA form, the CDR3 reads TGTGCCAGCAGCTTGGGGAGACGAGAACGCTATGGCTACACCTTC.

The rearrangement uses TRBV11-2 and TRBJ1-1; 9 bases match TRBD1. CDR3 length equals 15 residues. Germline V gene lookup returns CDR1 SGHAT and CDR2 FQNNGV. The V gene end was trimmed by 3 bases and the J gene end by 4 bases; junction bases not matched to a gene: 6. CDR3 coding DNA: TGTGCCAGCAGCTTTCGGACAGGGGAGGGCACTGAAGCTTTCTTT. Translation: CASSFRTGEGTEAFF.

The chain links TRBV30 to TRBJ2-1; 7 nucleotides line up with TRBD1. Germline trimming cut 2 bases from V and 4 bases from J; bases unmatched to any gene: 5. The CDR3 loop spans 14 amino acids. CDR1 and CDR2 (germline): GTSNPN, SVGIG (reference sequence). In nucleotides, the CDR3 is TGTGCCTGGAGTACCGGGACAGCTTACAATGAGCAGTTCTTC. This translates into CAWSTGTAYNEQFF.

The V call is TRBV29-1, the J call TRBJ1-1; tentative D call: TRBD1 (5 bases). The CDR3 has 13 amino acids. The germline gives CDR1 SQVTM, CDR2 ANQGSEA. The CDR3 sequence: CSDWGRTNTEAFF. CDR3 DNA sequence: TGCAGTGATTGGGGCCGAACGAACACTGAAGCTTTCTTT.

This chain joins TRBV5-8 and TRBJ1-2; 7 positions match TRBD1. CDR3 length equals 15 residues. J was trimmed by 2 bases and V by 6 bases; bases with no gene match: 10. Germline V gives CDR1 SGHTS, CDR2 YDEGEE. The CDR3 sequence: CASNPGTAANYGYTF. The CDR3 DNA follows: TGTGCCAGCAACCCCGGGACAGCTGCGAACTATGGCTACACCTTC.

The chain links TRBV19 to TRBJ2-7, with no clear D. Germline CDR1 is LNHDA and CDR2 is SQIVND (reference sequence). V lost 5 bases, J lost 2 bases, and 16 bases lay in between. The CDR3 extends over 15 amino acids. CDR3 nucleotide sequence: TGTGCCAGTAGTCGACATCACAAAGACACCTACGAGCAGTACTTC. Its translation: CASSRHHKDTYEQYF.

This clone has a handful of counts. This chain connects TRBV11-2 to TRBJ1-6; TRBD1 agrees at 8 bases. This CDR3 spans 14 amino acids. J lost 9 bases, V lost 7 bases, and 8 bases had no gene match. CDR1 is SGHAT and CDR2 is FQNNGV in the germline V gene. The CDR3 sequence is CASTPGGWSSPLHF. CDR3 nucleotide sequence: TGTGCCAGCACCCCAGGGGGCTGGAGTTCACCCCTCCACTTT.

The chain links TRBV18 to TRBJ1-2; 8 bases align to TRBD1. V lost 0 bases and J lost 7; bases outside the gene matches: 4. Germline CDR1 is KGHSH and CDR2 is LQKENI. The CDR3 runs to 14 residues. The CDR3, as DNA: TGTGCCAGCTCACCACCGGGGACAGGCTCTGGCTACACCTTC. This gives the protein CASSPPGTGSGYTF. Drawing the rest from reference TRBV18 and TRBJ1-2, the complete variable domain is NAGVMQNPRHLVRRRGQEARLRCSPMKGHSHVYWYRQLPEEGLKFMVYLQKENIIDESGMPKERFSAEFPKEGPSILRIQQVVRGDSAAYFCASSPPGTGSGYTFGSGTRLTVV.